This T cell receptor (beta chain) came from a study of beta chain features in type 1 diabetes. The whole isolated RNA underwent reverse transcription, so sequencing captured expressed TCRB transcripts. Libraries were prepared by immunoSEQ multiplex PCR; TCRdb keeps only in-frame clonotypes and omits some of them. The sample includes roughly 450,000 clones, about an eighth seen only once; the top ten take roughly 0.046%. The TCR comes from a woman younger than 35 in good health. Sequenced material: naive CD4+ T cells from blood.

The CDR3: CAWSVSRGITEAFF. CDR3 sequence (DNA): TGTGCCTGGAGTGTGTCCAGGGGAATCACTGAAGCTTTCTTT. The genes are TRBV30 and TRBJ1-1; D may be TRBD1 (6 bases). Germline lookup yields CDR1 GTSNPN and CDR2 SVGIG (reference sequence). V was clipped by 0 bases and J by 4 bases, with 12 bases between them. The CDR3 contains 14 residues.